This TCR beta chain was sequenced during a study of blood T cell repertoires in COVID-19. Across the whole study: Italy, Spain and the United States were the sources of the convalescent and acute COVID-19 samples. From T cells, B-cell-depleted T cells, or PBMCs came the material, which was cDNA or gDNA.

The CDR3 spans 16 residues. V lost 0 bases to trimming and J lost 4 bases, with 14 bases between them. Germline loops: CDR1 SGHTS, CDR2 YDEGEE. Source study methods: Reference gene primers were amplified, and this amplification served to estimate nucleated cell counts. Data came from immunoSEQ multiplex PCR; TCRdb stores just in-frame clones and leaves some out. The V and J calls and the clone size are those of that table, but D and trimming were determined from the DNA. The table has tens of thousands of clones, around four fifths seen once; the top ten hold under 35%. In Seattle, patients joined the study during active infection and were tracked longitudinally.

The gene calls are TRBV5-8 and TRBJ1-3; D is perhaps TRBD1 (6 bases). This TCR derives from a man aged 60-69 years with COVID-19, enrolled during active disease. Sequences were obtained from peripheral blood. This CDR3 reads CASSLERGGRGNTIYF. CDR3 nucleotide sequence: TGTGCCAGCAGCTTGGAGCGTGGGGGCCGCGGAAACACCATATATTTT.